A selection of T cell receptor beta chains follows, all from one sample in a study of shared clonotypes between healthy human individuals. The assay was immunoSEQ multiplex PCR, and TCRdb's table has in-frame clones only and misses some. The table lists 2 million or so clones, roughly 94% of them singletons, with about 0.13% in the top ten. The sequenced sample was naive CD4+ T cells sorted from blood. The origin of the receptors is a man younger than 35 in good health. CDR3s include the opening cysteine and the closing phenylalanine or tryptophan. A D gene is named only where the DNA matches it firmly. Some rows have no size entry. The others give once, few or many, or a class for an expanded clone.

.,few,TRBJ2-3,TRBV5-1,TGCGCCAGCAGCTTGGCTAGTAGCACAGATACGCAGTATTTT,CASSLASSTDTQYF
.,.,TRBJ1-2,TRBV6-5,TGTGCCAGCAGTTACTCCAGGGGTTTCAGCTATGGCTACACCTTC,CASSYSRGFSYGYTF
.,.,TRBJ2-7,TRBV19,TGTGCCAGTAGTGGTCGGGATGGAGGGTACGAGCAGTACTTC,CASSGRDGGYEQYF
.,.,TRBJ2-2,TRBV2,TGTGCCAGCAGTGAAGTGGCAGGAAACACCGGGGAGCTGTTTTTT,CASSEVAGNTGELFF
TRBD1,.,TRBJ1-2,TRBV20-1,TGCAGTGCCGGACAGGACTATGGCTACACCTTC,CSAGQDYGYTF
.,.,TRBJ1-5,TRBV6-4,TGTGCCAGCAGTGTACTGGGTCGTCTGCTCCAGCATTTT,CASSVLGRLLQHF
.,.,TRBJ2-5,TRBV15,TGTGCCACCAGCAGAGATCGACAACAAGAGACCCAGTACTTC,CATSRDRQQETQYF
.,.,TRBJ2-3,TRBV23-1,TGCGCCAGCAGTCAACGGGGGGACAACCGCACAGATACGCAGTATTTT,CASSQRGDNRTDTQYF
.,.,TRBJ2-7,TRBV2,TGTGCCAGCAGTGAAGCGCTTTCTCCAACCCACGAGCAGTACTTC,CASSEALSPTHEQYF
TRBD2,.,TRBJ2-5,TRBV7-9,TGTGCCAGCAGCTTTAGCGGGGAGGAGACCCAGTACTTC,CASSFSGEETQYF
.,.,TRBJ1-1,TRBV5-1,TGCGCCAGCAGCTTTGGAGACAGGAACACTGAAGCTTTCTTT,CASSFGDRNTEAFF
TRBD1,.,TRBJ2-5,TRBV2,TGTGCCAGCAGTTCCGACAGGGTCGGCATCCAAGAGACCCAGTACTTC,CASSSDRVGIQETQYF
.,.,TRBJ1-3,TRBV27,TGTGCCAGCAGTTTATATGGCACTGGAAACACCATATATTTT,CASSLYGTGNTIYF
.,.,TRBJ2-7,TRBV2,TGTGCCAGCAGTGAATTCCGGGGTAGCGGTCCCTACGAGCAGTACTTC,CASSEFRGSGPYEQYF
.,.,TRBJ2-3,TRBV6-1,TGTGCCAGCAGTGAACAGTCTGATACGCAGTATTTT,CASSEQSDTQYF
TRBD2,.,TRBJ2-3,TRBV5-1,TGCGCCAGCAGCTACACAGTGGCTAGCGGGAGAGGCACAGATACGCAGTATTTT,CASSYTVASGRGTDTQYF
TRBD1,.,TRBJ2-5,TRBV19,TGTGCCAGTAGCCCCGCGAGGACAGGGGGCCAAGAGACCCAGTACTTC,CASSPARTGGQETQYF
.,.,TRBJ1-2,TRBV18,TGTGCCAGCTCACCATCAGTTCTGAATGGCTACACCTTC,CASSPSVLNGYTF
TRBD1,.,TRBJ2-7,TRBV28,TGTGCCAGCAGGACAGGGGGTTTGTCCTACGAGCAGTACTTC,CASRTGGLSYEQYF
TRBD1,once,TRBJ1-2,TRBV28,TGTGCCAGCAGTCCTAGGACAGGGGCTGGCTACACCTTC,CASSPRTGAGYTF
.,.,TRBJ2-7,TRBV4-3,TGCGCCAGCAGCCAATCCTGGGGGGACGGAGCCTACGAGCAGTACTTC,CASSQSWGDGAYEQYF
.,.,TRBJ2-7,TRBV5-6,TGTGCCAGCAGCTTGGAAGGGCTAGCCTACGAGCAGTACTTC,CASSLEGLAYEQYF
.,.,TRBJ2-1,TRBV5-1,TGCGCCAGCAGCTACTTTATAAATGAGCAGTTCTTC,CASSYFINEQFF
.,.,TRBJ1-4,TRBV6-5,TGTGCCAGCAGTTACGAGTCAGGGAGTTATGAAAAACTGTTTTTT,CASSYESGSYEKLFF
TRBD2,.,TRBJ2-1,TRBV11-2,TGTGCCAGCAGCTTAGTGGCGGGGACTAGGAATGAGCAGTTCTTC,CASSLVAGTRNEQFF
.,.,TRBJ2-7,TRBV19,TGTGCCAGTAGTAGACTAAGCAACTCCTACGAGCAGTACTTC,CASSRLSNSYEQYF
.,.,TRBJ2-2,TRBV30,TGTGCCTGGCGGGAAGGCAGCGGGGAGCTGTTTTTT,CAWREGSGELFF
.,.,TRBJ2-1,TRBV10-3,TGTGCCATCAGTCCAAGCGGTAGCTCCTACAATGAGCAGTTCTTC,CAISPSGSSYNEQFF
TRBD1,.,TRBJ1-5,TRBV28,TGTGCCACCAAGAACCTTGACAGGGAGAATCAGCCCCAGCATTTT,CATKNLDRENQPQHF
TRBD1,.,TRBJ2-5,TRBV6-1,TGTGCCAGCAGTGTACAGGGGGCCGAGACCCAGTACTTC,CASSVQGAETQYF
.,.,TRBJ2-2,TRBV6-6,TGTGCCAGCTGGCCGGACAGGAACACCGGGGAGCTGTTTTTT,CASWPDRNTGELFF
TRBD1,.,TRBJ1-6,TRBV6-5,TGTGCCAGCCGGCGGACAGGCGATTTCCCCCTCCACTTT,CASRRTGDFPLHF
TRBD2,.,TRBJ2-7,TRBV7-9,TGTGCCCCAGCGGGGGGGCTATACGAGCAGTACTTC,CAPAGGLYEQYF
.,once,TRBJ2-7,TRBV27,TGTGCCAGCAGTCCCCGCCAGATACCATACGAGCAGTACTTC,CASSPRQIPYEQYF
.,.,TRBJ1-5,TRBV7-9,TGTGCCAGCAGCACGGAACAGGGACGGGGTCAGCCCCAGCATTTT,CASSTEQGRGQPQHF
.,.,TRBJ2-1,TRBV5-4,TGTGCCAGCAGTAAGGGCTACAATGAGCAGTTCTTC,CASSKGYNEQFF
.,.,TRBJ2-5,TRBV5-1,TGCGCCAGCAGCTTGGGAGGTTTAGGACCCCAAGAGACCCAGTACTTC,CASSLGGLGPQETQYF
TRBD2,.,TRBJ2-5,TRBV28,TGTGCCAGCAGAGGACTAGCGGGGCCCCAAGAGACCCAGTACTTC,CASRGLAGPQETQYF
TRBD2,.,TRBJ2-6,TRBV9,TGTGCCAGCAGCTTAAGGACTAGCGGTGTCTCTGGGGCCAACGTCCTGACTTTC,CASSLRTSGVSGANVLTF
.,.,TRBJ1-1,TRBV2,TGTGCCAGCAGTAAGTTCGGGGGCATGGTCATGAACACTGAAGCTTTCTTT,CASSKFGGMVMNTEAFF
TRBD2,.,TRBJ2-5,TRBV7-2,TGTGCCAGCAGCTTAGCGGGGAGGGAGCGGGAGACCCAGTACTTC,CASSLAGRERETQYF
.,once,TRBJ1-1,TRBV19,TGTGCCAGTAGTATCGGGTGGGGGGCGGTCACTGAAGCTTTCTTT,CASSIGWGAVTEAFF
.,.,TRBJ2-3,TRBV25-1,TGTGCCAGCATGAGGGCAGATACGCAGTATTTT,CASMRADTQYF
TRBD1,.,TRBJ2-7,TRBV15,TGTGCCACCAGCAGGGATACGGGACAGAAATACTACGAGCAGTACTTC,CATSRDTGQKYYEQYF
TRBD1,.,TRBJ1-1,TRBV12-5,TGTGCTAGTGGTTCGCACACCGGGACAGCGAACACTGAAGCTTTCTTT,CASGSHTGTANTEAFF
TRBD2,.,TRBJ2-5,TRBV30,TGTGCCTGGACCCTAGCGGGAGGGCCGGAGGAGACCCAGTACTTC,CAWTLAGGPEETQYF
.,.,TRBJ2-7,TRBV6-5,TGTGCCAGCAGTTACTCGAGCCTGACATACGAGCAGTACTTC,CASSYSSLTYEQYF
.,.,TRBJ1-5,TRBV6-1,TGTGCCAGCAGTGAAGTCGCGGGATATAGCAATCAGCCCCAGCATTTT,CASSEVAGYSNQPQHF
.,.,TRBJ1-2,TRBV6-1,TGTGCCAGCAGTGAGCCCTCTAACTATGGCTACACCTTC,CASSEPSNYGYTF
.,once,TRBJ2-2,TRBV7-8,TGTGCCAGCAGCCCATCAGGGGCCACGAACACCGGGGAGCTGTTTTTT,CASSPSGATNTGELFF
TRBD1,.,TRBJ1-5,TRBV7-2,TGTGCCAGCAGCATCAGACAGGGGATTAATCAGCCCCAGCATTTT,CASSIRQGINQPQHF
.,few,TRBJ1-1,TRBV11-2,TGTGCCAGCAGCCCGCAGGGGAACACTGAAGCTTTCTTT,CASSPQGNTEAFF
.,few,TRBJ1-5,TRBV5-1,TGCGCCAGCAGCTCGGCCCCAAATCAGCCCCAGCATTTT,CASSSAPNQPQHF
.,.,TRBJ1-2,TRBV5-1,TGCGCCAGCAGGACCGGGACGGATTATGGCTACACCTTC,CASRTGTDYGYTF
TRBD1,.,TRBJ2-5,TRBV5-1,TGCGCCAGCAGCTACGGACAGGGAAGAAGGGAGACCCAGTACTTC,CASSYGQGRRETQYF
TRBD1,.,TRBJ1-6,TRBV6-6,TGTGCCAGCGGGGACAGCTACTCCTATAATTCACCCCTCCACTTT,CASGDSYSYNSPLHF
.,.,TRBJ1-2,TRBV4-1,TGCGCCAGCAGTGGGAACATCGTACACGGCTACACCTTC,CASSGNIVHGYTF
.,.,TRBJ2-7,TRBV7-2,TGTGCCAGCACCCAAGTCGCGCAGGGAACGTACGAGCAGTACTTC,CASTQVAQGTYEQYF
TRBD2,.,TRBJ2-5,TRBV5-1,TGCGCCAGCAGCTTGGCCCCTAGCGGGGGGACGGAGACCCAGTACTTC,CASSLAPSGGTETQYF